The 24 T cell receptor beta chains in this list originate from one sample, sequenced in a study of T-cell reconstitution after alpha-beta-depleted transplantation in children. A TCRbeta library incorporating unique molecular identifiers was prepared. One entry per CDR3 protein, called by TCRdb with MiXCR from the PCR reads. Here the sample spans about 500,000 distinct CDR3 sequences, over 9.5% being singletons. The source was PBMCs, mostly from graft donor cells, collected 180 days after TCRalphabeta/CD19-depleted stem cell transplant. All receptors derive from a female patient between 2 and 10 years old who had a stem cell transplant for aplastic anemia, so the T cells may come from the graft donor.

The chain links TRBV29-1 to TRBJ2-7; a possible D gene is TRBD1 (5 bases). The germline V gene encodes CDR1 SQVTM and CDR2 ANQGSEA. The CDR3 loop spans 14 amino acids. Trimming took 7 bases from V and 1 from J, leaving 17 bases between them. The CDR3 DNA is TGCAGCGCCATTGACAGATTTAAGTCCTACGAGCAGTACTTC. Its translation: CSAIDRFKSYEQYF.

This clonotype has only a few counts. Here the CDR3 DNA reads TGCGCCAGCAGCCAAGATATCCTGAGGGGGGGCTACACCTTC. It specifies CASSQDILRGGYTF. The J gene is TRBJ1-2, the V gene TRBV4-3, with a tentative D call TRBD1 (6 bases). The germline V gene encodes CDR1 LGHNA and CDR2 YSLEER. With 0 bases removed from V and 8 bases from J, the gap between germline ends came to 13 bases. The CDR3 runs to 14 residues.

Here the CDR3 DNA reads TGTGCCAGCAGCTCGGGACAGGGATACTACGAGCAGTACTTC. Translated, it gives CASSSGQGYYEQYF. This chain joins TRBV11-1 and TRBJ2-7; TRBD1 agrees at 9 bases. Per germline, CDR1 SGHAT and CDR2 FQDESV (reference sequence). Germline trimming cut 4 bases from V and 3 bases from J; bases unmatched to any gene: 4. This CDR3 is built from 14 residues.

The gene calls are TRBV2 and TRBJ1-5; no clear D. Trimming pared 6 bases from V and 3 bases from J, leaving 12 bases between. Germline lookup yields CDR1 SNHLY and CDR2 FYNNEI. The length of the CDR3 is 14 residues. The CDR3: CASSESTYNQPQHF. In DNA, the CDR3 is TGTGCCAGCAGCGAGTCGACATACAATCAGCCCCAGCATTTT.

The rearrangement uses TRBV7-2 and TRBJ1-5; possibly TRBD1 for D (5 bases). Germline V CDR1 and CDR2: SGHTA, FQGNSA. The CDR3 sequence is 16 residues long. Trimming cost V 5 bases and J 7 bases, with 21 bases left between them. The CDR3 loop reads CASSTNPRGEGQPQHF. The CDR3 bases are TGTGCCAGCAGCACAAACCCCCGGGGGGAAGGGCAGCCCCAGCATTTT.

In its sample, this clonotype was seen once. V is TRBV12-5 and J is TRBJ2-3; unclear D gene. Germline lookup yields CDR1 LGHNT and CDR2 FRNRAP. V gave up 0 bases and J gave up 4 bases, with 2 bases separating them. The CDR3 has 12 residues. The CDR3 reads CASGLVADTQYF. The CDR3 region has the DNA TGTGCTAGTGGTTTGGTTGCAGATACGCAGTATTTT.

The chain joins TRBV4-3 to TRBJ1-2, with a tentative D call TRBD1 (6 bases). The CDR3 runs to 15 residues. V lost 0 bases and J 7 bases, leaving 15 bases between the germline ends. Germline V gene lookup returns CDR1 LGHNA and CDR2 YSLEER. In nucleotides, the CDR3 is TGCGCCAGCAGCCAAGAGGGGGCAGGGACTGGTGGCTACACCTTC. This translates into CASSQEGAGTGGYTF.

The sample holds one count of this clonotype. This may come from a read error, since a much larger clone is one base off. The rearrangement joins TRBV4-2 to TRBJ2-1; unclear D gene. The germline CDR1 and CDR2 sequences are LGHNA and YNFKEQ. This CDR3 comprises 14 residues. Trimming took off 4 bases at V and 9 bases at J, with 16 bases between the two ends. The CDR3: CASSPTHGGPEQFF. The CDR3 DNA is TGTGCCAGCAGCCCTACTCATGGCGGCCCTGAGCAGTTCTTC.

The chain is built from TRBV19 and TRBJ1-1, with 11 bases identical to TRBD1. The germline V gene has CDR1 LNHDA and CDR2 SQIVND (reference sequence). After removal of 10 bases from V and 4 bases from J, the junction contained 11 bases not matched to a gene. The CDR3 spans 15 residues. CDR3 in DNA: TGTGCCACCTTAGGGTCTGGACAGGGGGCCACTGAAGCTTTCTTT. Translating it yields CATLGSGQGATEAFF.

This clonotype was observed a few times. V and J are TRBV12-3 or TRBV12-4 and TRBJ2-1, with 11 nucleotides matching TRBD2. Trimming at V came to 5 bases and at J to 4 bases, leaving 7 bases not matched to a gene. CDR3 length: 16 residues. CDR3 nucleotide sequence: TGTGCCAGCAGTCTCGGGACTAGCGGTATATACAATGAGCAGTTCTTC. Its translation is CASSLGTSGIYNEQFF.

The chain combines TRBV19 with TRBJ2-5, with D possibly called TRBD1 or TRBD2 (5 bases each). The CDR3 is made up of 15 amino acids. Germline V gives CDR1 LNHDA, CDR2 SQIVND (reference sequence). Trimming took 4 bases from V and 3 from J, leaving 15 bases between them. The CDR3 spells CASSSRRREKETQYF. The DNA for the CDR3 is TGTGCCAGTAGTAGCCGGCGCAGGGAGAAAGAGACCCAGTACTTC.

This clonotype was observed a few times. This chain joins TRBV7-9 and TRBJ1-6; TRBD1 matches 9 bases. V shed 2 bases, J shed 10 bases, and the junction held 6 bases outside the gene matches. This CDR3 spans 15 amino acids. The V gene's germline CDR1 is SEHNR and CDR2 FQNEAQ (reference sequence). CDR3 nucleotides: TGTGCCAGCAGCTTAACGAGGGACAGGGCCTCACCCCTCCACTTT. This codes for CASSLTRDRASPLHF.

V usage is TRBV2 and J usage is TRBJ2-5, with D unresolved. Per germline, CDR1 SNHLY and CDR2 FYNNEI. The CDR3 is made up of 11 amino acids. The V end lost 8 bases, the J end lost 5 bases, and 9 bases lay between the germline ends. The CDR3 loop reads CASGLMETQYF. The CDR3 bases are TGTGCCAGCGGTCTCATGGAGACCCAGTACTTC.

The chain recombines TRBV7-2 with TRBJ2-6; D unclear. With 1 base removed from V and 7 bases from J, the gap between germline ends came to 11 bases. Germline CDR1 and CDR2: SGHTA and FQGNSA. This CDR3 has 15 residues. The CDR3 region is CASSLVGIIANVLTF. The CDR3 DNA is TGTGCCAGCAGCTTAGTGGGCATAATAGCCAACGTCCTGACTTTC.

The chain carries TRBV5-8 and TRBJ2-3, with D maybe TRBD1 (6 bases). Deletions cut 4 bases from V and 5 bases from J, with 11 bases between. The CDR3 is 13 residues long. Germline V lookup: CDR1 SGHTS, CDR2 YDEGEE. The chain's CDR3 is CASSLQQGDTQYF. CDR3 nucleotides: TGTGCCAGCAGCCTCCAACAGGGAGATACGCAGTATTTT.

This clonotype was detected many times. The rearrangement joins TRBV20-1 to TRBJ1-1; possibly TRBD1 for D (5 bases). The CDR3 covers 12 residues. Between the trimmed V and J ends, which lost 1 base and 11 bases, there was a span of 14 bases. Germline CDR1 reads DFQATT; CDR2 reads SNEGSKA (reference sequence). As DNA, the CDR3 is TGCAGTGCTAGAGTAGGGAGGGGCAGGGCTTTCTTT. Its translation: CSARVGRGRAFF.

This clonotype was observed once. The junction shows a germline mismatch at one end, possibly a read error. J is TRBJ2-3 and V is TRBV6-2 or TRBV6-3; the match to TRBD2 covers 7 bases. The CDR3 contains 12 residues. Germline V gene sequence: CDR1 MNHEY, CDR2 SVGEGT. CDR3 DNA sequence: TGTACCAGCAGTCGGACTAGAGATACGCAGTATTTT. Encoded protein: CTSSRTRDTQYF.

The gene calls are TRBV7-2 and TRBJ2-2, with TRBD2 as a possible D gene (5 bases). CDR3 length: 12 residues. Germline CDR1 reads SGHTA; CDR2 reads FQGNSA. Trimming stripped 9 bases from V and 6 bases from J, with 11 bases between. The CDR3 nucleotides are TGTGCCAGTCGGGGTGCGGCCGGGGAGCTGTTTTTT. Translated, it gives CASRGAAGELFF.

This clonotype was seen more than once but under ten times. V gene TRBV18 combines with J gene TRBJ2-3; D might be TRBD1 (6 bases). Trimming stripped 5 bases from V and 2 bases from J, with 14 bases between. The germline gives CDR1 KGHSH, CDR2 LQKENI. CDR3 length equals 15 residues. CDR3 nucleotide sequence: TGTGCCAGCTCAGCAATGAGACAGGACACAGATACGCAGTATTTT. Its translation is CASSAMRQDTDTQYF.

The V and J genes are TRBV7-6 and TRBJ1-1; 7 nucleotides align to TRBD1. Germline lookup yields CDR1 SGHVS and CDR2 FNYEAQ. V trimming: 4 bases; J trimming: 1 base; junction bases outside the gene matches: 6. The CDR3 has 15 amino acids. The CDR3 here is CASSYPTGTNTEAFF. The CDR3 coding sequence is TGTGCCAGCAGCTACCCGACAGGGACGAACACTGAAGCTTTCTTT.

The chain combines TRBV2 with TRBJ2-2, with a tentative D call TRBD1 (5 bases). Trimming removed 1 base from V and 6 bases from J, with 15 bases in between. The CDR3 spans 16 residues. Germline CDR1 and CDR2: SNHLY and FYNNEI. The CDR3, as DNA: TGTGCCAGCAGTGAAGGCGTCGCAGGGTTGGCCGGGGAGCTGTTTTTT. This sequence encodes CASSEGVAGLAGELFF.

The rearrangement links TRBV28 to TRBJ2-7; a possible D gene is TRBD1 (5 bases). The germline V gene has CDR1 MDHEN and CDR2 SYDVKM. V lost 5 bases, J lost 5 bases, and 16 bases lay in between. This CDR3 spans 14 amino acids. As DNA, the CDR3 is TGTGCCAGCAGTCAGGAGAAGCACAGGAACGAGCAGTACTTC. Translating it yields CASSQEKHRNEQYF.

The chain is built from TRBV20-1 and TRBJ1-1, with a possible D match to TRBD1 (6 bases). CDR1 DFQATT and CDR2 SNEGSKA come from the germline V gene (reference sequence). This CDR3 comprises 13 residues. V lost 6 bases to trimming and J lost 5 bases, with 16 bases between them. As DNA, the CDR3 is TGCAGTGCGGACCGGGACATGGCAACTGAAGCTTTCTTT. This translates into CSADRDMATEAFF.

The V and J genes are TRBV24-1 and TRBJ2-1; the D gene is possibly TRBD2 (5 bases). The germline V gene encodes CDR1 KGHDR and CDR2 SFDVKD. This CDR3 spans 13 amino acids. Trimming stripped 0 bases from V and 9 bases from J, with 8 bases between. The CDR3 DNA reads TGTGCCACCAGTGATTTGGGCGAGGGTGAGCAGTTCTTC. Translation gives CATSDLGEGEQFF.